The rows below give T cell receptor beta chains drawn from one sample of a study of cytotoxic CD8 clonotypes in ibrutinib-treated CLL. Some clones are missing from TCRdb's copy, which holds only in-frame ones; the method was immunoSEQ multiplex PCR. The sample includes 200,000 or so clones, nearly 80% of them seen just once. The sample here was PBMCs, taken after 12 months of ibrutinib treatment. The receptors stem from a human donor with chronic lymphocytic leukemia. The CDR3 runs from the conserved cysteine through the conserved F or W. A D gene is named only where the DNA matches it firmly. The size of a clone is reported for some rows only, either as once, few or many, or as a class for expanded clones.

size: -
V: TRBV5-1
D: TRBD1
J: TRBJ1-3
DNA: TGCGCCAGCAGCCGGGGGGACAGCACTGTCTCTGGAAACACCATATATTTT
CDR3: CASSRGDSTVSGNTIYF

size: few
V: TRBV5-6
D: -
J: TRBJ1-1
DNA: TGTGCCAGCAGCTCGTCATTGAACACTGAAGCTTTCTTT
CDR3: CASSSSLNTEAFF

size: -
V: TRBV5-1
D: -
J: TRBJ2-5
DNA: TGCGCCAGTACTGACAGCCAAGAGACCCAGTACTTC
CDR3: CASTDSQETQYF

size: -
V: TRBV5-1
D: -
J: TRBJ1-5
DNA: TGCGCCAGCAGCTTGGGAGGAGGCAATCAGCCCCAGCATTTT
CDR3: CASSLGGGNQPQHF

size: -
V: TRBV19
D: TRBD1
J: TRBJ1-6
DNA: TGTGCCAGTCATCCGGGACAGGATTCACCCCTCCACTTT
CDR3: CASHPGQDSPLHF

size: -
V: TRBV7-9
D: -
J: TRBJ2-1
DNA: TGTGCCAGCAGCTTTGACACATACAATGAGCAGTTCTTC
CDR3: CASSFDTYNEQFF

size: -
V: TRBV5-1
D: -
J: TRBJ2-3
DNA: TGCGCCAGCAGCTTGGAACAGCTCGGTGATACGCAGTATTTT
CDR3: CASSLEQLGDTQYF

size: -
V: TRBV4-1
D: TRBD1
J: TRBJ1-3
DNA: TGCGCCAGCAGCGGAGGCAGGGTGAGGGGGCGCTTTGGAAACACCATATATTTT
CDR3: CASSGGRVRGRFGNTIYF

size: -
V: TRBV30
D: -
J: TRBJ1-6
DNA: TGTGCCTCTCAGGGGTATGATAATTCACCCCTCCACTTT
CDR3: CASQGYDNSPLHF

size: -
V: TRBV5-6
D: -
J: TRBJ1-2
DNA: TGTGCCAGCAGCTTGGGGATGGGGGGAGAAGCGTATGGCTACACCTTC
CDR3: CASSLGMGGEAYGYTF

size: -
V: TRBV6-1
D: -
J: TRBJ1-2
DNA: TGTGCCAGCAGTGAAGTGAGCGTCTATGGCTACACCTTC
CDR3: CASSEVSVYGYTF

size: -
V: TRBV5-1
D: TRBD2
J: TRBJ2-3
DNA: TGCGCCAGCAGCTCCAGGACTAGCGGGGACGTAGATACGCAGTATTTT
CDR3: CASSSRTSGDVDTQYF

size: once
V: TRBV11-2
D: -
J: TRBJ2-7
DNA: TGTGCCAGCAGCTTAGTTTTAGGGGTTCCTGGCTACGAGCAGTACTTC
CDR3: CASSLVLGVPGYEQYF

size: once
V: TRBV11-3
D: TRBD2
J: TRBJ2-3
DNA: TGTGCCAGCAGCTCAATGACCCTACTAGCGGGGGGTACAGATACGCAGTATTTT
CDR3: CASSSMTLLAGGTDTQYF

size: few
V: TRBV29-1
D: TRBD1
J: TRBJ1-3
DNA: TGCAGCGTTGAAGATGGGGCAGGGGGAGGAAACACCATATATTTT
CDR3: CSVEDGAGGGNTIYF

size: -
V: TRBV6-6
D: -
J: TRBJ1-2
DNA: TGTGCCAGCAAGATAGACAGGAGTGGCTACACCTTC
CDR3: CASKIDRSGYTF

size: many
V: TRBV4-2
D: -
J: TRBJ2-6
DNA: TGTGCCAGCAGCCAAGATGACAGGAGGAGCTCTGGGGCCAACGTCCTGACTTTC
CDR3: CASSQDDRRSSGANVLTF

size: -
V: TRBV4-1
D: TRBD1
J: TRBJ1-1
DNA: TGCGCCAGCAGCCTGGAGACAGGGCCCATGAACACTGAAGCTTTCTTT
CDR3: CASSLETGPMNTEAFF

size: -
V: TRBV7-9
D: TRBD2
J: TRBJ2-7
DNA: TGTGCCAGCATGTCCGGGGGGGCTGGCAACTACGAGCAGTACTTC
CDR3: CASMSGGAGNYEQYF

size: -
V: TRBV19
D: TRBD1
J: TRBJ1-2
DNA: TGTGCCAGTAGTGGGCCGGACAGGGGCCACTATGGCTACACCTTC
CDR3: CASSGPDRGHYGYTF

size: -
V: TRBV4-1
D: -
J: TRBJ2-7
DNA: TGCGCCAGCACCCAGACGGGGGACTACGAGCAGTACTTC
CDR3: CASTQTGDYEQYF

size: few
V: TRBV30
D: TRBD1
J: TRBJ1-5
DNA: TGTGCCTGGAGTCGGGACAGTATCAACCCGCCCCAGCATTTT
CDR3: CAWSRDSINPPQHF

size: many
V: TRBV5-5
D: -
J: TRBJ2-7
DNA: TGTGCCAGCAGCTTGGTGCAGCCCCCCTACGAGCAGTACTTC
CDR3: CASSLVQPPYEQYF

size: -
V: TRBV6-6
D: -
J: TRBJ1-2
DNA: TGTGCCAGCAGGCCTGTGGGGAGTTGGGGCTACACCTTC
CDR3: CASRPVGSWGYTF

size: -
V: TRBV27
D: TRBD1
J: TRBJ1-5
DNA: TGTGCCAGCAGTTTGGGGGGGACAGGGGTAAATCAGCCCCAGCATTTT
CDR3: CASSLGGTGVNQPQHF

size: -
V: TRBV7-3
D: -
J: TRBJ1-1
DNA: TGTGCCAGCAGCTTAATGGGGACGAACACTGAAGCTTTCTTT
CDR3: CASSLMGTNTEAFF

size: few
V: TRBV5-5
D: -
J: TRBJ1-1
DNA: TGTGCCAGCAGCCACACGCCACCGGGACGGAAGAAAGTGAACACTGAAGCTTTCTTT
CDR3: CASSHTPPGRKKVNTEAFF

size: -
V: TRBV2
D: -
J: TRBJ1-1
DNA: TGTGCCAGCAGGAGTAGCAGGCACCTTCCCTTGAACACTGAAGCTTTCTTT
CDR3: CASRSSRHLPLNTEAFF

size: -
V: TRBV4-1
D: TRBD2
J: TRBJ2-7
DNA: TGCGCCAGCAGCCAAGTTATTAGTACTAGCGGAAACTACGAGCAGTACTTC
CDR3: CASSQVISTSGNYEQYF

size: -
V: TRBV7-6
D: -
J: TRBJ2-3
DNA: TGTGCCAGCAGCTTAGGCTTTCTGTTCACAGATACGCAGTATTTT
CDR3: CASSLGFLFTDTQYF